The 24 T cell receptor beta chains below all came from one sample that was sequenced in a study of regulatory T cells in long-lasting Graves disease. Time point described: newly diagnosed GD, antithyroid drugs for less than 3 months. PBMCs provided the RNA from which the TCR library was made. Library construction for TCR beta used iRepertoire HTBI primers and Arm-PCR of CDR3 regions. Using its own MiXCR run on the multiplex PCR reads, TCRdb lists one record per CDR3 protein. Of about 500,000 distinct CDR3 sequences in the sample, 16% are singletons; the top ten hold about 12%. The sample was also linked to a second study, of T cells in Graves' hyperthyroidism and ophthalmopathy.

The source was peripheral blood mononuclear cells (PBMCs), collected at new diagnosis, from a patient treated with antithyroid drugs. These receptor sequences come from a middle-aged man with Graves disease.

The rearrangement links TRBV6-1 to TRBJ2-4; D remains unclear. The V end was cut by 2 bases, the J end by 0 bases, with 11 bases between. The CDR3 runs to 16 residues. From germline, CDR1 is MNHNS and CDR2 SASEGT. DNA for the CDR3: TGTGCCAGCAGTGAAAGAGGCGAGCTAGCCAAAAACATTCAGTACTTC. Its translation is CASSERGELAKNIQYF.

This clonotype was detected many times. The chain joins TRBV5-1 to TRBJ2-5; tentatively, D is TRBD2 (5 bases). Trimming took 0 bases from V and 4 from J, leaving 7 bases between them. CDR1 and CDR2 (germline): SGHRS, YFSETQ. CDR3 length: 13 residues. CDR3 DNA sequence: TGCGCCAGCAGCTTGGGTGCGGGAGAGACCCAGTACTTC. Translating gives CASSLGAGETQYF.

This clonotype was detected many times. The V and J genes are TRBV2 and TRBJ1-2; D is undetermined. V dropped 6 bases and J dropped 0 bases, with 14 bases sitting between them. The V gene's germline CDR1 is SNHLY and CDR2 FYNNEI. This CDR3 contains 15 residues. This CDR3 is CASSLDRAANYGYTF. The CDR3 coding sequence is TGTGCCAGCAGCCTTGACCGCGCCGCTAACTATGGCTACACCTTC.

This clonotype appeared once. The chain combines TRBV28 with TRBJ2-7; D uncertain. The CDR3 extends over 14 amino acids. Looked up from germline, CDR1 is MDHEN and CDR2 is SYDVKM. V was trimmed by 3 bases and J by 0 bases, leaving 9 bases between them. CDR3 DNA sequence: TGTGCCAGCAGTTTGCAACAGCGCTCCTACGAGCAGTACTTC. Translated, it gives CASSLQQRSYEQYF.

In its sample, this clonotype was seen a few times. The genes are TRBV19 and TRBJ1-5, with TRBD1 matching over 10 bases. The CDR3 extends over 15 amino acids. V lost 6 bases to trimming and J lost 5 bases; unmatched junction nucleotides: 7. The V gene's germline CDR1 is LNHDA and CDR2 SQIVND (reference sequence). CDR3 coding DNA: TGTGCCAGTAGAGGGGGACAGGGGACCGATCAGCCCCAGCATTTT. The encoded protein is CASRGGQGTDQPQHF.

The chain links TRBV6-1 to TRBJ2-6; D unresolved. This CDR3 has 14 amino acids. Trimming pared 4 bases from V and 2 bases from J, leaving 6 bases between. Germline values: CDR1 MNHNS, CDR2 SASEGT. CDR3 in amino acids: CASSGMAGANVLTF. CDR3 bases: TGTGCCAGCAGTGGGATGGCTGGGGCCAACGTCCTGACTTTC.

This clonotype was found a few times. The chain has TRBV10-3 and TRBJ1-3; no clear D. Germline V gene lookup returns CDR1 ENHRY and CDR2 SYGVKD. The CDR3 has 14 amino acids. Between the trimmed V and J ends, which lost 0 bases and 0 bases, there was a span of 3 bases. CDR3 sequence: CAISESTSGNTIYF. The CDR3 coding sequence is TGTGCCATCAGTGAGTCGACCTCTGGAAACACCATATATTTT.

This clonotype was counted at least ten times. The CDR3 sequence: CASSRTSGRALNAFF. CDR3 nucleotide sequence: TGTGCCAGCAGTCGTACTAGCGGGAGGGCTCTTAATGCGTTCTTC. The chain carries TRBV12-3 or TRBV12-4 and TRBJ2-1; 13 positions agree with TRBD2. The CDR3 covers 15 residues. J was trimmed by 15 bases and V by 5 bases; bases with no gene match: 13.

The table lists this clonotype with many counts. V usage is TRBV20-1 and J usage is TRBJ2-4, with 7 bases lining up with TRBD2. Trimming at V came to 6 bases and at J to 7 bases, leaving 12 bases not matched to a gene. The length of the CDR3 is 14 residues. Per the germline V gene, CDR1 is DFQATT and CDR2 is SNEGSKA (reference sequence). The chain's CDR3 is CSAGVGGGRNIQYF. The CDR3 DNA reads TGCAGTGCGGGCGTGGGGGGGGGGAGGAACATTCAGTACTTC.

This clonotype was seen many times. The rearrangement links TRBV28 to TRBJ1-1, with D tentatively TRBD1 (6 bases). The CDR3 loop spans 14 amino acids. Trimming stripped 7 bases from V and 11 bases from J, with 23 bases between. Germline V gene sequence: CDR1 MDHEN, CDR2 SYDVKM. Written as DNA, the CDR3 is TGTGCCAGCACCATTGGGGGGGCCCGCTTTACGGCTTTCTTT. Translation gives CASTIGGARFTAFF.

This clonotype was observed at least ten times. J is TRBJ2-5 and V is TRBV2; 9 bases match TRBD1. In germline, CDR1 is SNHLY, CDR2 FYNNEI. Trimming took 7 bases from V and 3 from J; bases not matched to a gene: 3. This CDR3 spans 13 amino acids. The CDR3 loop is CASTRDREETQYF. The DNA of the CDR3 is TGTGCCAGCACTCGGGACAGGGAAGAGACCCAGTACTTC. Based on the CDR3 plus reference TRBV2 and TRBJ2-5, the full variable domain is EPEVTQTPSHQVTQMGQEVILRCVPISNHLYFYWYRQILGQKVEFLVSFYNNEISEKSEIFDDQFSVERPDGSNFTLKIRSTKLEDSAMYFCASTRDREETQYFGPGTRLLVL.

The V and J genes are TRBV20-1 and TRBJ2-1; the D call may be TRBD1 or TRBD2 (5 bases each). Judging by the DNA end, TRBJ2-4 fits better; the J call may be wrong. CDR1 is DFQATT and CDR2 is SNEGSKA in the germline V gene (reference sequence). The CDR3 sequence is 14 residues long. The chain's CDR3 is CSASGGDLPFAQYF. The CDR3 coding sequence is TGCAGTGCTAGTGGGGGAGACCTCCCCTTTGCTCAGTACTTC.

This clonotype was counted ten times or more. This chain joins TRBV28 and TRBJ2-7; D ambiguous. Trimming left V 4 bases short and J 3 bases short, with 13 bases between. The germline CDR1 and CDR2 sequences are MDHEN and SYDVKM. The CDR3 is 14 amino acids. CDR3 in amino acids: CASSSPRTGYEQYF. CDR3 in DNA: TGTGCCAGCAGTTCGCCCCGGACGGGCTACGAGCAGTACTTC.

This clonotype was found a few times. The V and J genes are TRBV19 and TRBJ2-1; TRBD1 agrees at 10 bases. The CDR3 runs to 13 residues. Germline CDR1 and CDR2: LNHDA and SQIVND (reference sequence). The junction had 4 bases not matched to a gene; V was cut back by 9 bases and J by 5 bases. The CDR3: CARNGQGDNEQFF. The CDR3 coding sequence is TGTGCCAGGAACGGACAGGGGGACAATGAGCAGTTCTTC.

The chain is built from TRBV5-1 and TRBJ2-3; 11 bases are shared with TRBD2. Trimming cost V 2 bases and J 5 bases; bases outside gene matches: 1. CDR1 and CDR2 from the germline V gene are SGHRS and YFSETQ. The CDR3 consists of 14 residues. The CDR3 protein is CASSFTSGRDTQYF. CDR3 in DNA: TGCGCCAGCAGCTTTACTAGCGGGAGAGATACGCAGTATTTT.

A note on this clonotype: The junction differs from germline at one of its ends, possibly a read error. The chain uses TRBV10-3 and TRBJ2-1, with D perhaps being TRBD1 or TRBD2 (5 bases each). The CDR3 loop spans 15 amino acids. Germline V gives CDR1 ENHRY, CDR2 SYGVKD. This CDR3 is CAISEGGSSYNKQFF. The DNA of the CDR3 is TGTGCCATCAGTGAGGGGGGTAGCTCCTACAATAAGCAGTTCTTC.

This clonotype was seen a handful of times. The CDR3 DNA reads as TGTGCCAGCAGCCCTTGGGACAGGGGAAAAAAACTGTTTTTT. It translates to CASSPWDRGKKLFF. This chain links TRBV7-9 with TRBJ1-4, with 10 bases that match TRBD1. Germline assignment: CDR1 SEHNR and CDR2 FQNEAQ (reference sequence). The CDR3 covers 14 residues. With V trimmed by 5 bases and J by 9 bases, 6 bases remained unmatched.

This chain joins TRBV20-1 and TRBJ2-7, with TRBD2 identical over 7 bases. Losses at the gene ends were 1 base for V and 2 bases for J; bases not matched to a gene: 2. Germline lookup yields CDR1 DFQATT and CDR2 SNEGSKA (reference sequence). This CDR3 contains 13 residues. The DNA of the CDR3 is TGCAGTGCTAGAGGGGGAGGGACCTACGAGCAGTACTTC. Translated, it gives CSARGGGTYEQYF.

A remark on this clonotype: The limits of the CDR3 on the DNA are not certain, so only TCRdb's listed CDR3 is given. The rearrangement joins TRBV30 to TRBJ2-3; TRBD1 is taken as the D call from the table, unchecked against the DNA. Germline V CDR1 and CDR2: GTSNPN, SVGIG (reference sequence). From its first to its last residue, the CDR3 has 16 amino acids. CDR3: CACASSAGQSTDTQYF.

The table lists this clonotype with many counts. The CDR3 is CATDRGPISGELFF. DNA of the CDR3: TGTGCCACCGACAGGGGGCCTATCAGCGGGGAGCTGTTTTTT. V gene TRBV24-1 combines with J gene TRBJ2-2, with 10 bases lining up with TRBD1. The trim removed 9 bases at V and 7 bases at J, leaving 7 bases unmatched. Germline V gene data show CDR1 as KGHDR and CDR2 as SFDVKD. The CDR3 has 14 amino acids.

This clonotype was counted many times. The chain uses TRBV6-5 and TRBJ1-2; 8 bases line up with TRBD1. This CDR3 spans 15 amino acids. After removal of 4 bases from V and 4 bases from J, the junction contained 8 bases not matched to a gene. From germline, CDR1 is MNHEY and CDR2 SVGAGI. CDR3 in DNA: TGTGCCAGCAGTTTGGGAGACAGGGGCACCTATGGCTACACCTTC. Protein: CASSLGDRGTYGYTF.

The rearrangement joins TRBV10-2 to TRBJ2-1; maybe TRBD2 (5 bases). CDR1 is WSHSY and CDR2 is SAAADI in the germline V gene. The V gene lost 4 bases and the J gene lost 5 bases, with 12 bases spanning the gap. The CDR3 totals 14 residues. The CDR3 nucleotides are TGCGCCAGCAGTGGGCCCGGGAAAAACAATGAGCAGTTCTTC. Protein product: CASSGPGKNNEQFF.

This clonotype was detected ten times or more. The gene calls are TRBV6-5 and TRBJ1-2, with 11 bases lining up with TRBD1. J gave up 8 bases and V 4 bases, and 6 bases lay outside the gene matches. The CDR3 consists of 14 residues. Germline CDR1 MNHEY, CDR2 SVGAGI. The DNA for the CDR3 is TGTGCCAGCAGTTTGGGACAGGGGGTTTTAGGCTACACCTTC. Translation: CASSLGQGVLGYTF.

In this sample, this clonotype turned up many times. V gene TRBV6-1 combines with J gene TRBJ1-2, with TRBD1 identical over 7 bases. The CDR3 runs to 14 residues. CDR1 is MNHNS and CDR2 is SASEGT in the germline V gene. V was clipped by 6 bases and J by 4 bases; unmatched bases: 8. This chain's CDR3 is CASRVPGQTYGYTF. The CDR3 DNA follows: TGTGCCAGCAGGGTCCCGGGACAGACCTATGGCTACACCTTC.